Listed below are T cell receptor beta chains from one sample, sequenced in a study of neoadjuvant anti-PD-1 for oral cavity cancer. Produced via immunoSEQ multiplex PCR; TCRdb's table is partial and in-frame only. This table holds 14,000 or so clones, less than 85% found once. The source material was PBMCs, sampled before nivolumab (anti-PD-1) treatment. The origin of the receptors is a person aged 35-79 years with oral cavity squamous cell carcinoma. CDR3s include the opening cysteine and the closing phenylalanine or tryptophan. A D gene is named only where the DNA matches it firmly. Size is omitted from some rows. Given values are once, few, many or a class for expanded clones.

D: TRBD2; V: TRBV6-1; size: NA; J: TRBJ2-7; CDR3: CASRLAGAGEQYF; DNA: TGTGCCAGCAGACTAGCGGGAGCGGGCGAGCAGTACTTC
D: TRBD2; V: TRBV29-1; size: NA; J: TRBJ2-1; CDR3: CSVVGGSSYNEQFF; DNA: TGCAGCGTTGTAGGCGGGAGCTCCTACAATGAGCAGTTCTTC
D: NA; V: TRBV28; size: few; J: TRBJ1-1; CDR3: CASSLRTGNTEAFF; DNA: TGTGCCAGCAGCCTTCGTACCGGCAACACTGAAGCTTTCTTT
D: NA; V: TRBV19; size: NA; J: TRBJ1-6; CDR3: CASQYRSLFWSPLHF; DNA: TGTGCCAGCCAATACAGGTCCTTATTTTGGTCACCCCTCCACTTT
D: TRBD1; V: TRBV19; size: NA; J: TRBJ2-5; CDR3: CASSMERGRKGQETQYF; DNA: TGTGCCAGTAGTATGGAAAGGGGGCGCAAGGGGCAAGAGACCCAGTACTTC
D: TRBD1; V: TRBV30; size: NA; J: TRBJ2-2; CDR3: CAWNQRTGTENTGELFF; DNA: TGTGCCTGGAATCAGAGGACCGGGACAGAAAACACCGGGGAGCTGTTTTTT
D: NA; V: TRBV7-8; size: few; J: TRBJ2-5; CDR3: CASSLAQRETQYF; DNA: TGTGCCAGCAGCTTAGCGCAACGGGAGACCCAGTACTTC
D: NA; V: TRBV11-3; size: once; J: TRBJ1-1; CDR3: CASSLQGQNTEAFF; DNA: TGTGCCAGCAGCTTACAGGGGCAGAACACTGAAGCTTTCTTT
D: NA; V: TRBV6-6; size: NA; J: TRBJ1-1; CDR3: CASSYSSAEGAFF; DNA: TGTGCCAGCAGTTACTCGAGCGCGGAGGGGGCTTTCTTT
D: NA; V: TRBV6-1; size: NA; J: TRBJ2-1; CDR3: CASTRDPQWDEQFF; DNA: TGTGCCAGCACCCGGGATCCCCAGTGGGATGAGCAGTTCTTC
D: NA; V: TRBV5-6; size: once; J: TRBJ1-1; CDR3: CASSPRAGVNTEAFF; DNA: TGTGCCAGCAGCCCGCGGGCGGGGGTGAACACTGAAGCTTTCTTT
D: NA; V: TRBV15; size: few; J: TRBJ1-6; CDR3: CATRKGEGEFSPLHF; DNA: TGTGCCACCAGAAAAGGGGAGGGGGAATTTTCACCCCTCCACTTT
D: NA; V: TRBV28; size: NA; J: TRBJ1-5; CDR3: CASSLSGFYQPQHF; DNA: TGTGCCAGCAGTTTATCTGGTTTTTATCAGCCCCAGCATTTT
D: NA; V: TRBV6-5; size: NA; J: TRBJ2-4; CDR3: CASSYGLGLAKNIQYF; DNA: TGTGCCAGCAGTTACGGGTTGGGGCTAGCCAAAAACATTCAGTACTTC
D: NA; V: TRBV5-4; size: few; J: TRBJ1-2; CDR3: CASSLDRDDGYTF; DNA: TGTGCCAGCAGCTTGGACAGGGACGACGGCTACACCTTC
D: TRBD1; V: TRBV27; size: once; J: TRBJ2-5; CDR3: CASSKKAGGAILRETQYF; DNA: TGTGCCAGCAGTAAAAAGGCAGGGGGCGCGATATTAAGAGAGACCCAGTACTTC